This TCR beta chain was sequenced in a study of shared clonotypes between healthy human individuals. For this clone: Its antigen is as yet unknown.

Study conclusions and caveats: In this cohort, only blood was sampled, and tissue repertoires likely differ.

The CDR3 sequence is 15 residues long. Germline CDR1 and CDR2: SGHDT and YYEEEE. V shed 0 bases and J shed 11 bases, with 19 bases lying between them. CD8 cells classed as naive were CD45RO-negative and positively selected for CCR7, excluding terminally differentiated effector memory CD45RA+ cells. Genomic DNA belonging to each subset was distributed in equal measure over several immunoSEQ plates. Per the original data handling: Because ImmunoSEQ provided only junction sequences with no quality scores, the filtering differed. Measured with immunoSEQ multiplex PCR; TCRdb has only the in-frame clones, and not every one. That table is the source of V, J and clone size, and D and trimming were worked out from the DNA. The sample has millions of clones; roughly 94% are singletons.

The chain uses TRBV5-6 and TRBJ2-3; D tentatively reads TRBD1 or TRBD2 (5 bases each). The clonotype originates from a man aged 18 to 29 in good health. The sequencing sample was made of naive CD8+ T cells sorted from blood. This CDR3 is CASSLDPGLGQGQYF. The CDR3 DNA reads TGTGCCAGCAGCTTGGATCCGGGGCTGGGGCAGGGGCAGTATTTT.